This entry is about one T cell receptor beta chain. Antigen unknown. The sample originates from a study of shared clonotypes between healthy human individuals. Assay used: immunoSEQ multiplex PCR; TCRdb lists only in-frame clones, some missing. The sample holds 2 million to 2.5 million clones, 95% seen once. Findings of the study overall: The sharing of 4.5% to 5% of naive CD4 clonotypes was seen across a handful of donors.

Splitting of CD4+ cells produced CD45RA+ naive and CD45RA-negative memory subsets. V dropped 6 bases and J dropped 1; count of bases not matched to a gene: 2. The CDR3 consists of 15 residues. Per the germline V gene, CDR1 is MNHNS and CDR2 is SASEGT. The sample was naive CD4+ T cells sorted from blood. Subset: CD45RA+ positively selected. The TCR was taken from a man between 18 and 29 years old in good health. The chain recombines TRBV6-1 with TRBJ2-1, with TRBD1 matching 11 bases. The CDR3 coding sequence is TGTGCCAGCAGGGGGACAGGGGGTTCCTACAATGAGCAGTTCTTC. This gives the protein CASRGTGGSYNEQFF.